Listed below are T cell receptor beta chains from one sample, sequenced in a study of shared clonotypes between healthy human individuals. Profiling relied on immunoSEQ multiplex PCR, and the TCRdb table lists in-frame clones only, not all of them. The table has about 1 million clones, 70% to 80% seen once; the top ten hold about 0.52%. Sequences were obtained from memory CD4+ T cells from PBMCs. The receptors were sampled from a man aged 18 to 35 in good health. Some clones in this sample may be carry-over from other donors' samples. CDR3s include the opening cysteine and the closing phenylalanine or tryptophan. The D gene is left open where the match is weak. Size is stated for part of the rows, as once, few or many counts, or as a class when the clone is expanded.

>TRBD1|13|NA|TRBJ1-1|TRBV29-1
CSVGGQGITEAFF
TGCAGCGTTGGGGGACAGGGCATCACTGAAGCTTTCTTT
>TRBD2|16|NA|TRBJ2-1|TRBV7-2
CASSVAGGPSYNEQFF
TGTGCCAGCAGCGTAGCGGGAGGGCCCTCCTACAATGAGCAGTTCTTC
>NA|15|NA|TRBJ1-5|TRBV30
CAWSVGGNSNQPQHF
TGTGCCTGGAGTGTAGGAGGGAATAGCAATCAGCCCCAGCATTTT
>TRBD2|18|NA|TRBJ2-1|TRBV5-1
CASSFTPPTSGRVNEQFF
TGCGCCAGCAGCTTCACCCCACCAACTAGCGGGAGGGTAAATGAGCAGTTCTTC
>TRBD2|18|NA|TRBJ2-2|TRBV6-1
CASSGLAGGPLYTGELFF
TGTGCCAGCAGTGGACTAGCGGGAGGGCCACTTTACACCGGGGAGCTGTTTTTT
>NA|15|NA|TRBJ1-5|TRBV5-1
CASSLDGGSGQPQHF
TGCGCCAGCAGCTTGGATGGGGGATCGGGGCAGCCCCAGCATTTT
>TRBD2|16|NA|TRBJ2-5|TRBV7-2
CASSWTSGRSQETQYF
TGTGCCAGCAGCTGGACTAGCGGGAGGAGCCAAGAGACCCAGTACTTC
>NA|14|NA|TRBJ1-1|TRBV7-6
CASSSWTENTEAFF
TGTGCCAGCAGCTCTTGGACTGAAAACACTGAAGCTTTCTTT
>NA|16|few|TRBJ2-4|TRBV19
CASSIDFSTGTLSPHF
TGTGCCAGTAGTATAGATTTTTCTACCGGGACGCTATCCCCACATTTC
>NA|13|few|TRBJ1-2|TRBV27
CASSLSGQPGYTF
TGTGCCAGCAGTTTGTCAGGGCAGCCCGGCTACACCTTC
>TRBD2|17|NA|TRBJ2-3|TRBV7-9
CASSLRYLAGAIDTQYF
TGTGCCAGCAGCTTAAGATACCTAGCGGGAGCTATAGATACGCAGTATTTT
>NA|16|NA|TRBJ1-3|TRBV25-1
CASSEPRLSSGNTIYF
TGTGCCAGCAGTGAACCCAGGCTAAGCTCTGGAAACACCATATATTTT
>TRBD2|14|NA|TRBJ2-2|TRBV9
CASSVAGRAGELFF
TGTGCCAGCAGCGTAGCCGGGAGGGCCGGGGAGCTGTTTTTT
>TRBD2|18|NA|TRBJ2-5|TRBV19
CASSEALRGTSGSGAQYF
TGTGCCAGTAGCGAAGCTCTTCGCGGGACTAGCGGGAGTGGGGCCCAGTACTTC
>TRBD2|18|NA|TRBJ2-1|TRBV9
CASSAGSSGRAGYNEQFF
TGTGCCAGCAGTGCCGGTAGTAGCGGGAGGGCCGGTTACAATGAGCAGTTCTTC
>NA|13|NA|TRBJ2-1|TRBV11-2
CASSLGGVSEQFF
TGTGCCAGCAGCTTAGGCGGGGTAAGTGAGCAGTTCTTC
>TRBD2|16|NA|TRBJ2-7|TRBV11-2
CASSSLLAGGSYEQYF
TGTGCCAGCAGCTCGTTACTTGCGGGAGGCTCCTACGAGCAGTACTTC